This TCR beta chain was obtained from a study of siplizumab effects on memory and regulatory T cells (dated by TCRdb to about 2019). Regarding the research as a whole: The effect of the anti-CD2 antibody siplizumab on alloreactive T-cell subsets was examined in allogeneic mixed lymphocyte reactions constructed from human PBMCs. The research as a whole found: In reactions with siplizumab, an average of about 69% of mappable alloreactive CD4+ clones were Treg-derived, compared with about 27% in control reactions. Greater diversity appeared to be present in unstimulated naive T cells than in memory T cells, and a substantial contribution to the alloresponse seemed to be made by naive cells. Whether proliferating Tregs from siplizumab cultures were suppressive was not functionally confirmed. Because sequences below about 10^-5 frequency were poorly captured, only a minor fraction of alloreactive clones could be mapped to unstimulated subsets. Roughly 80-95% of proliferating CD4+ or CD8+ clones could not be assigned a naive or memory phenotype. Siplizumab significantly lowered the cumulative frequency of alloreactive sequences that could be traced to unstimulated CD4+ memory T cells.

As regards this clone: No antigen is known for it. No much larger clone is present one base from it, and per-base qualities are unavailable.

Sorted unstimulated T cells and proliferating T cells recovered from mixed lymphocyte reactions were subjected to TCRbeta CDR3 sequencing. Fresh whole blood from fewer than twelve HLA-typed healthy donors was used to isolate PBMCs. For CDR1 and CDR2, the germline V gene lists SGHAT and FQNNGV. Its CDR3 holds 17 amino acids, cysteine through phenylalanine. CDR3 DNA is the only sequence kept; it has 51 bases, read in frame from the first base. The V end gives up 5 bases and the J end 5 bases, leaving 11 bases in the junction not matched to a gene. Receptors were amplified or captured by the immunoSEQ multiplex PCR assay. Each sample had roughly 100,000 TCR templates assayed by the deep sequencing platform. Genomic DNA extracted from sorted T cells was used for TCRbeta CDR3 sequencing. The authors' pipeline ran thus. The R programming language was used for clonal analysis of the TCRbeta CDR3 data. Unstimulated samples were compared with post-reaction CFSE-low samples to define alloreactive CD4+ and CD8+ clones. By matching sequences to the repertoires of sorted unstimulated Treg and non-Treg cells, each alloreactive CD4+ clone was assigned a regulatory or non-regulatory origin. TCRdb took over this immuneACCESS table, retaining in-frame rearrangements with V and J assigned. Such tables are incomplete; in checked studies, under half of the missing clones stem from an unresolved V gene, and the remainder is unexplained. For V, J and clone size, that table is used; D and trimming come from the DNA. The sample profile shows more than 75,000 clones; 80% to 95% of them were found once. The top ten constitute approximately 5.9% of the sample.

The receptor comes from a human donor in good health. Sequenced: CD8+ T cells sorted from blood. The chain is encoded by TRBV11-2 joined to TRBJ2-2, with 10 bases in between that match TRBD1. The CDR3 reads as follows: CASSKPGTGVWTGELFF. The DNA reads TGTGCCAGCAGCAAACCGGGGACAGGGGTTTGGACCGGGGAGCTGTTTTTT.